The 2 T cell receptor beta chains reported below all come from one sample, sequenced in a study of control samples from healthy donors and cancer patients. Produced via immunoSEQ multiplex PCR; TCRdb's table is partial and in-frame only. In the table there are 150,000 to 200,000 clones, 90% to 95% of which are singletons. Sequencing input: blood. The receptors here all came from a man younger than 35 in good health.

The V and J genes are TRBV28 and TRBJ1-4, with 11 bases matching TRBD1. After removal of 5 bases from V and 3 bases from J, the junction contained 5 bases not matched to a gene. The CDR3 extends over 16 amino acids. Per the germline V gene, CDR1 is MDHEN and CDR2 is SYDVKM. CDR3 DNA: TGTGCCAGCAGTGCCGGGACAGGGGGAGCTAATGAAAAACTGTTTTTT. Residues: CASSAGTGGANEKLFF.

This rearrangement joins TRBV27 to TRBJ2-2; TRBD1 is a possible D gene (5 bases). V dropped 6 bases and J dropped 3 bases, with 17 bases sitting between them. This CDR3 is built from 16 residues. The germline gives CDR1 MNHEY, CDR2 SMNVEV (reference sequence). The CDR3 region has the DNA TGTGCCAGCAGCCCTCACAAGGACACCTACACCGGGGAGCTGTTTTTT. This sequence encodes CASSPHKDTYTGELFF.